The clone carrying this T cell receptor beta chain came up many times. The CDR3 sequence is 15 residues long. V lost 5 bases, J lost 0 bases, and 8 bases stayed unmatched. Germline V gene lookup returns CDR1 SGHKS and CDR2 YYEKEE (reference sequence). The data stem from a study of identical twins. A template switching step contributed a universal primer site, while unique molecular identifiers were present in the cDNA. In TCRdb, the 5' RACE reads were re-called with MiXCR into one record per CDR3 protein. The data contain some 100,000 distinct CDR3 sequences, 5.9% of them singletons. Everyone who gave samples was a healthy Caucasian.

The sequencing input was memory T cells sorted from blood. This rearrangement joins TRBV5-5 to TRBJ2-7, with 7 bases that match TRBD2. This TCR was recovered from a woman between 45 and 65 years old in good health. In nucleotides, the CDR3 is TGTGCCAGCAGGCTCTCCGGGACTATCTCCTACGAGCAGTACTTC. It encodes CASRLSGTISYEQYF.